In this sample, the clone carrying this T cell receptor beta chain turned up a few times. As processed by the authors: Estimation of nucleated cell counts relied on the amplification of reference gene primers. TCRdb keeps only in-frame clones here, not all; method: immunoSEQ multiplex PCR. Clone size and V and J calls were adopted from that table, with D and trimming inferred from the DNA. The profile covers under 250,000 clones, with 65% to 85% appearing a single time and approximately 4% taken by the ten largest. These data are taken from a study of blood T cell repertoires in COVID-19. Study at large: Samples of COVID-19 (acute and convalescent) were obtained from the United States, Italy and Spain. Nucleic acid was either cDNA or gDNA, and it came from T cells, B-cell-depleted T cells, or PBMCs.

The CDR3 length is 15 residues. Trimming removed 3 bases at V and 5 bases at J, with 13 bases between. Germline V gene sequence: CDR1 LNHDA, CDR2 SQIVND (reference sequence). This TCR was sampled from a man in his forties or fifties with active or convalescent COVID-19. This rearrangement joins TRBV19 to TRBJ1-4; D may be TRBD1 (5 bases). The material sequenced was peripheral blood. The CDR3 DNA reads TGTGCCAGTAGTATTGGAGGGACGGAAAATGAAAAACTGTTTTTT. Amino acid sequence: CASSIGGTENEKLFF.